Listed below are T cell receptor beta chains from one sample, sequenced in a study of response to subunit inactivated influenza vaccine. TCRdb re-called the RT-PCR reads through MiXCR, storing one row per CDR3 protein. The table records approximately 480,000 distinct CDR3 sequences, approximately 11% of them present only once. This specimen was PBMCs from blood, taken 35 to 45 days after vaccination. Receptors originate from a man aged 45-60 years who received an inactivated influenza vaccine. CDR3s include the opening cysteine and the closing phenylalanine or tryptophan. A D gene is named only where the DNA matches it firmly. Clone sizes are given selectively: once, few, many, or a class where the clone is expanded.

TRBJ2-7	.	.	TRBV6-5	CASSYMVRPYEQYF	TGTGCCAGCAGTTATATGGTCCGCCCCTACGAGCAGTACTTC
TRBJ2-1	TRBD2	many	TRBV29-1	CSVYGTSGYYEQFF	TGCAGCGTATACGGGACTAGCGGATACTATGAGCAGTTCTTC
TRBJ1-1	.	many	TRBV12-3/TRBV12-4	CASSRQAGTEAFF	TGTGCCAGCAGTCGACAGGCGGGAACTGAAGCTTTCTTT
TRBJ2-5	.	.	TRBV7-6	CASGLPGHAEETQYF	TGTGCCAGCGGGCTACCGGGACATGCCGAAGAGACCCAGTACTTC
TRBJ1-1	.	few	TRBV29-1	CSVDLYGSMNTEAFF	TGCAGCGTTGATCTCTACGGGAGCATGAACACTGAAGCTTTCTTT
TRBJ2-1	TRBD1	many	TRBV4-3	CASSQDLDRGYNEQFF	TGCGCCAGCAGCCAAGATCTAGACAGGGGCTACAATGAGCAGTTCTTC
TRBJ2-6	.	.	TRBV18	CASSPFTTGANVLTF	TGTGCCAGCTCACCCTTTACAACTGGGGCCAACGTCCTGACTTTC
TRBJ2-3	.	few	TRBV5-1	CASSFSGAPSQYF	TGCGCCAGCAGCTTCTCCGGGGCCCCTAGCCAGTATTTT
TRBJ2-7	TRBD2	.	TRBV13	CASSLPAEGGAEQYF	TGTGCCAGCAGCCTCCCGGCGGAGGGAGGGGCCGAGCAGTACTTC
TRBJ2-3	.	few	TRBV7-2	CASSFPNAGDTQYF	TGTGCCAGCAGCTTTCCAAACGCAGGAGATACGCAGTATTTT
TRBJ2-1	TRBD2	.	TRBV7-9	CASSGVGLAGGNEQFF	TGTGCCAGCAGCGGCGTCGGACTAGCGGGAGGAAATGAGCAGTTCTTC
TRBJ2-5	.	few	TRBV28	CASSLVGSRETQYF	TGTGCCAGCAGTTTGGTAGGGTCTCGAGAGACCCAGTACTTC
TRBJ2-1	.	.	TRBV4-3	CASSQAMAGTYNEQFF	TGCGCCAGCAGCCAAGCAATGGCGGGCACATACAATGAGCAGTTCTTC
TRBJ2-5	.	.	TRBV10-3	CAISDDTRGRRETQYF	TGTGCCATCAGTGATGATACTCGGGGTAGACGGGAGACCCAGTACTTC
TRBJ1-4	.	.	TRBV7-9	CDSSPGGVTNEKLFF	TGTGACAGCAGCCCCGGTGGGGTAACTAATGAAAAACTGTTTTTT
TRBJ2-3	TRBD2	few	TRBV10-3	CAISETGGDTDTQYF	TGTGCCATCAGTGAGACGGGGGGGGACACAGATACGCAGTATTTT
TRBJ1-1	.	many	TRBV6-5	CASSYSPTRMNTEAFF	TGTGCCAGCAGTTACTCGCCTACTAGGATGAACACTGAAGCTTTCTTT
TRBJ2-1	TRBD2	few	TRBV6-1	CASQTGTSAYNEQFF	TGTGCCAGCCAGACCGGGACTAGCGCCTACAATGAGCAGTTCTTC
TRBJ2-7	.	many	TRBV7-2	CASSPGRVGYEQYF	TGTGCCAGCAGCCCTGGGCGGGTGGGGTACGAGCAGTACTTC
TRBJ2-1	.	.	TRBV12-3/TRBV12-4	CASSSVGGGYNEQFF	TGTGCCAGCAGTTCCGTGGGGGGTGGGTACAATGAGCAGTTCTTC
TRBJ2-5	.	.	TRBV7-2	CASSQLLRGTQYF	TGTGCCAGCAGCCAGCTTCTTAGGGGGACCCAGTACTTC
TRBJ2-3	.	few	TRBV7-2	CASSLDSAGSTDTQYF	TGTGCCAGCAGCTTGGACAGCGCGGGGTCCACAGATACGCAGTATTTT
TRBJ2-3	TRBD1	few	TRBV20-1	CSARGQGANTDTQYF	TGCAGTGCTAGAGGCCAGGGGGCAAACACAGATACGCAGTATTTT
TRBJ2-1	TRBD2	many	TRBV4-3	CASSQDTSRGREVEQFF	TGCGCCAGCAGCCAAGATACAAGTCGCGGGAGGGAGGTTGAGCAGTTCTTC
TRBJ1-5	TRBD1	few	TRBV20-1	CSAREPGQSNQPQHF	TGCAGTGCTAGGGAACCGGGACAGAGCAATCAGCCCCAGCATTTT
TRBJ2-7	.	.	TRBV12-3/TRBV12-4	CASSLVAGDYSEQYF	TGTGCCAGCAGTTTAGTGGCAGGGGACTATTCGGAGCAGTACTTC
TRBJ2-7	.	many	TRBV27	CASSFGDVGLYEQYF	TGTGCCAGCAGTTTCGGGGACGTCGGCCTCTACGAGCAGTACTTC
TRBJ1-5	.	many	TRBV24-1	CATSDSEQPQHF	TGTGCCACCAGTGACTCCGAGCAGCCCCAGCATTTT
TRBJ2-1	.	.	TRBV7-6	CASSLALPGLVSHEQFF	TGTGCCAGCAGCTTAGCCCTACCGGGACTGGTTTCCCATGAGCAGTTCTTC
TRBJ2-5	.	.	TRBV7-2	CASTSVETQYF	TGTGCCAGCACCTCAGTAGAGACCCAGTACTTC
TRBJ1-5	.	few	TRBV30	CAWSVTVNQPQHF	TGTGCCTGGAGTGTGACGGTTAATCAGCCCCAGCATTTT
TRBJ2-3	.	once	TRBV14	CASSPYKGTQYF	TGTGCCAGCAGCCCTTATAAGGGTACGCAGTATTTT
TRBJ2-7	TRBD2	.	TRBV20-1	CSARVGGNTYEQYF	TGCAGTGCTAGAGTGGGGGGGAACACCTACGAGCAGTACTTC
TRBJ2-1	.	many	TRBV29-1	CSVDDEGPSSYNEQFF	TGCAGCGTTGACGATGAGGGGCCGAGCTCCTACAATGAGCAGTTCTTC
TRBJ2-1	.	many	TRBV12-3/TRBV12-4	CASSPTKGRSYNEQFF	TGTGCCAGCAGTCCCACAAAGGGGAGATCGTACAATGAGCAGTTCTTC
TRBJ1-2	.	.	TRBV7-2	CASSSDGGSGYTF	TGTGCCAGCAGCTCCGATGGGGGTAGTGGCTACACCTTC
TRBJ1-3	TRBD1	many	TRBV28	CASRSSLFSRDSILSGNTIYF	TGTGCCAGCAGGTCTTCATTGTTTAGCCGGGACAGCATCCTCTCTGGAAACACCATATATTTT
TRBJ2-5	.	.	TRBV5-5	CASGPGTEETQYF	TGTGCCAGCGGCCCTGGGACCGAAGAGACCCAGTACTTC
TRBJ2-5	TRBD2	few	TRBV5-6	CASSWGASGDTETQYF	TGTGCCAGCAGCTGGGGGGCTAGCGGGGACACGGAGACCCAGTACTTC
TRBJ2-3	TRBD2	.	TRBV28	CASSATSGTFTDTQYF	TGTGCCAGCAGTGCGACTAGCGGGACCTTCACAGATACGCAGTATTTT
TRBJ1-4	.	few	TRBV6-1	CASKSFGGSNEKLFF	TGTGCCAGCAAATCCTTCGGGGGCAGTAATGAAAAACTGTTTTTT
TRBJ2-5	.	few	TRBV4-1	CASSQAPARKEETQYF	TGCGCCAGCAGCCAAGCCCCAGCGCGAAAAGAAGAGACCCAGTACTTC
TRBJ2-3	TRBD1	.	TRBV5-1	CASSLGLKGQGTTDTQYF	TGCGCCAGCAGCTTGGGTCTCAAAGGACAGGGGACCACAGATACGCAGTATTTT
TRBJ2-7	TRBD1	.	TRBV6-1	CATRGTGGNEQYF	TGTGCCACCCGAGGGACAGGGGGCAACGAGCAGTACTTC
TRBJ2-7	.	few	TRBV7-2	CASSLLRVQGAEQYF	TGTGCCAGCAGCTTACTGAGAGTACAGGGTGCCGAGCAGTACTTC
TRBJ2-7	TRBD1	few	TRBV10-1	CASSAGTGTFSYEQYF	TGCGCCAGCAGCGCAGGGACAGGAACCTTCTCCTACGAGCAGTACTTC